The 23 T cell receptor beta chains below come from one sample, sequenced in a study of blood T cell repertoires in COVID-19. Here immunoSEQ multiplex PCR was the method, and the copy in TCRdb shows in-frame clones only, minus some. The table has tens of thousands of clones, 80% to 90% seen once. Source material: peripheral blood. Every receptor here comes from a man aged 80 or over with acute or convalescent COVID-19.

V gene TRBV27 combines with J gene TRBJ2-1, with a tentative D call TRBD1 (6 bases). Germline lookup yields CDR1 MNHEY and CDR2 SMNVEV (reference sequence). The CDR3 runs to 13 residues. The ends were cut back, 6 bases at V and 4 bases at J, with 10 bases in the middle. The CDR3 here is CASSRQEYNEQFF. The CDR3 bases are TGTGCCAGCAGCAGACAGGAATACAATGAGCAGTTCTTC.

The CDR3 bases are TGTGCCAGCTCTCGACAGAGTGATCAGCCCCAGCATTTT. Protein: CASSRQSDQPQHF. J is TRBJ1-5 and V is TRBV18, with D perhaps matching TRBD1 (5 bases). The CDR3 is 13 residues long. Trimming left V 6 bases short and J 5 bases short, with 11 bases between. Germline V gene data show CDR1 as KGHSH and CDR2 as LQKENI.

This clone was seen just once. The chain has TRBV12-3 or TRBV12-4 and TRBJ1-3; 9 nucleotides agree with TRBD1. CDR3 length equals 12 residues. The V gene end was trimmed by 6 bases and the J gene end by 10 bases; junction bases not matched to a gene: 4. The CDR3 bases are TGTGCCAGCAGACCCGGACAGGGGACCATATATTTT. It yields the protein CASRPGQGTIYF.

The count of this clone is one. V is TRBV6-5 and J is TRBJ2-2; D is perhaps TRBD1 (6 bases). CDR3 length: 15 amino acids. The V gene lost 6 bases and the J gene lost 4 bases, with 15 bases spanning the gap. Germline CDR1 and CDR2: MNHEY and SVGAGI. The CDR3, as DNA: TGTGCCAGCAGGGGAATGTGGGGGCCCACCGGGGAGCTGTTTTTT. Translating gives CASRGMWGPTGELFF.

This clone was detected a few times. The V and J genes are TRBV15 and TRBJ1-1; D is perhaps TRBD1 (5 bases). CDR1 is LNHNV, CDR2 YYDKDF, per germline (reference sequence). This CDR3 is built from 15 residues. The V end lost 4 bases, the J end lost 1 base, and 13 bases lay between the germline ends. CDR3 sequence reads: CATSKSGGKNTEAFF. CDR3 bases: TGTGCCACCAGCAAGTCGGGGGGAAAGAACACTGAAGCTTTCTTT.

The chain couples TRBV6-1 to TRBJ2-5, with D unclear. Germline CDR1 reads MNHNS; CDR2 reads SASEGT. The ends were cut back, 2 bases at V and 6 bases at J, with 16 bases in the middle. The CDR3 extends over 15 amino acids. DNA for the CDR3: TGTGCCAGCAGTGAATACGGAGTATTTGCGCAGACCCAGTACTTC. Protein product: CASSEYGVFAQTQYF.

V is TRBV15 and J is TRBJ2-5; TRBD1 might be the D (5 bases). The germline V gene encodes CDR1 LNHNV and CDR2 YYDKDF (reference sequence). This CDR3 is built from 13 residues. The V gene lost 9 bases and the J gene lost 4 bases, with 15 bases spanning the gap. CDR3 nucleotide sequence: TGTGCCACTAGCCCCAGGGTCCGAGAGACCCAGTACTTC. Residues: CATSPRVRETQYF. The full variable domain, in which reference TRBV15 and TRBJ2-5 provide the parts outside the CDR3, is DAMVIQNPRYQVTQFGKPVTLSCSQTLNHNVMYWYQQKSSQAPKLLFHYYDKDFNNEADTPDNFQSRRPNTSFCFLDIRSPGLGDTAMYLCATSPRVRETQYFGPGTRLLVL.

This chain connects TRBV9 to TRBJ2-1; D may be TRBD1 (5 bases). Germline V gene sequence: CDR1 SGDLS, CDR2 YYNGEE. This CDR3 region has 13 residues. The V end was cut by 2 bases, the J end by 4 bases, with 7 bases between. The CDR3 sequence: CASSVRGYNEQFF. The CDR3, as DNA: TGTGCCAGCAGCGTTAGGGGTTACAATGAGCAGTTCTTC.

The chain couples TRBV12-3 or TRBV12-4 to TRBJ1-1, with 7 nucleotides matching TRBD1. Germline trimming cut 10 bases from V and 3 bases from J; bases unmatched to any gene: 5. CDR3 size: 12 residues. This CDR3 is CATGTDDTEAFF. CDR3 nucleotide sequence: TGTGCCACCGGGACAGATGACACTGAAGCTTTCTTT.

This sequence joins TRBV5-6 and TRBJ2-5; a weak D match, TRBD1 (5 bases). CDR1 and CDR2 from the germline V gene are SGHDT and YYEEEE. The germline V and J ends were trimmed by 0 bases and 3 bases, with 9 bases remaining between them. This CDR3 is 14 amino acids long. The CDR3 bases are TGTGCCAGCAGCTTGGTATTACAGGAAGAGACCCAGTACTTC. Its protein is CASSLVLQEETQYF.

The gene calls are TRBV5-6 and TRBJ2-1; 12 bases line up with TRBD2. With 0 bases clipped from V and 9 bases from J, the junction kept 7 bases outside the gene matches. The CDR3 sequence is 16 residues long. The germline V gene encodes CDR1 SGHDT and CDR2 YYEEEE. The CDR3 loop reads CASSLATSGGWGEQFF. The CDR3 nucleotides read TGTGCCAGCAGCTTGGCGACTAGCGGGGGATGGGGTGAGCAGTTCTTC.

The chain carries TRBV12-3 or TRBV12-4 and TRBJ2-7; maybe TRBD1 (6 bases). Between the trimmed V and J ends, which lost 6 bases and 1 base, there was a span of 10 bases. The CDR3 spans 13 residues. In DNA, the CDR3 is TGTGCCAGCAGCTTGACAGGTTCCTACGAGCAGTACTTC. Protein sequence: CASSLTGSYEQYF.

The J gene is TRBJ2-1, the V gene TRBV11-3; TRBD2 agrees at 10 bases. Germline CDR1 and CDR2: SGHNT and YENEEA. The V gene end was trimmed by 5 bases and the J gene end by 7 bases; junction bases not matched to a gene: 8. This CDR3 has 15 residues. The CDR3 reads CASSPRAGGPNEQFF. The CDR3 coding sequence is TGTGCCAGCAGCCCCCGAGCGGGGGGGCCTAATGAGCAGTTCTTC.

The chain uses TRBV3-1 (or the pseudogene TRBV3-2) and TRBJ1-3; D is unclear. The CDR3 covers 13 residues. Trimming took off 4 bases at V and 1 base at J, with 5 bases between the two ends. Germline V CDR1 and CDR2: LGHDT, YNNKEL (reference sequence). CDR3 protein: CASSPRSGNTIYF. The CDR3 nucleotides are TGTGCCAGCAGCCCCAGGTCTGGAAACACCATATATTTT.

V gene TRBV2 combines with J gene TRBJ1-5; D is perhaps TRBD1 (5 bases). Between the trimmed V and J ends, which lost 7 bases and 5 bases, there was a span of 9 bases. This CDR3 contains 12 residues. CDR1 and CDR2 (germline): SNHLY, FYNNEI. This chain's CDR3 is CASKAGYQPQHF. The DNA for the CDR3 is TGTGCCAGCAAGGCAGGGTATCAGCCCCAGCATTTT.

This rearrangement joins TRBV7-9 to TRBJ1-4; possibly TRBD1 for D (5 bases). V lost 6 bases and J lost 5, with 10 bases in between. The germline V gene encodes CDR1 SEHNR and CDR2 FQNEAQ (reference sequence). The CDR3 length is 13 residues. CDR3 coding DNA: TGTGCCAGCAGTTCGGACACGAATGAAAAACTGTTTTTT. Its protein product is CASSSDTNEKLFF.

This chain links TRBV19 with TRBJ2-5; 7 positions match TRBD2. CDR3 length: 13 amino acids. CDR1 LNHDA and CDR2 SQIVND come from the germline V gene (reference sequence). V was pared by 7 bases and J by 4 bases, with 6 bases of the junction left unmatched. Written as DNA, the CDR3 is TGTGCCAGTATGCCTAGCGGTGGAGAGACCCAGTACTTC. Protein product: CASMPSGGETQYF.

The CDR3 spells CSVDQNTEAFF. DNA for the CDR3: TGCAGCGTTGACCAGAACACTGAAGCTTTCTTT. The V gene is TRBV29-1, the J gene TRBJ1-1; D unresolved. This CDR3 is built from 11 residues. Between the trimmed V and J ends, which lost 3 bases and 1 base, there was a span of 3 bases. The V gene's germline CDR1 is SQVTM and CDR2 ANQGSEA.

For this clone: Compared with germline, one end of the junction differs, possibly owing to a read error. The chain carries TRBV5-5 and TRBJ2-5; TRBD1 aligns across 9 bases. The CDR3 consists of 16 residues. Germline V CDR1 and CDR2: SGHKS, YYEKEE (reference sequence). The CDR3 DNA is TGTGCCAGCAGCCAATCTCCGGGACAGGGCCAAAAGACCCAGTACTTC. Translation gives CASSQSPGQGQKTQYF.

The chain employs TRBV7-3 and TRBJ1-2, with D unclear. CDR3 size: 15 residues. The germline V gene has CDR1 SGHTA and CDR2 FQGTGA. The V end lost 1 base, the J end lost 6 bases, and 15 bases lay between the germline ends. The CDR3 is CASSLRAAGIDGYTF. The CDR3 region has the DNA TGTGCCAGCAGCTTAAGGGCAGCCGGAATTGATGGCTACACCTTC.

The chain has TRBV28 and TRBJ1-2; TRBD1 matches 9 bases. The germline gives CDR1 MDHEN, CDR2 SYDVKM. The CDR3 extends over 15 amino acids. V lost 6 bases and J lost 4; bases outside the gene matches: 9. The CDR3 DNA follows: TGTGCCAGCAGAAACCAACAGGGGGCCGCCTATGGCTACACCTTC. Its protein is CASRNQQGAAYGYTF.

V is TRBV2 and J is TRBJ1-2; TRBD1 matches at 7 bases. Germline values: CDR1 SNHLY, CDR2 FYNNEI. J gave up 5 bases and V 2 bases, and 5 bases lay outside the gene matches. This CDR3 spans 14 amino acids. CDR3 loop: CASSEQGGNYGYTF. The CDR3 coding sequence is TGTGCCAGCAGTGAACAGGGGGGTAATTATGGCTACACCTTC. The full variable domain, completed using reference TRBV2 and TRBJ1-2, is EPEVTQTPSHQVTQMGQEVILRCVPISNHLYFYWYRQILGQKVEFLVSFYNNEISEKSEIFDDQFSVERPDGSNFTLKIRSTKLEDSAMYFCASSEQGGNYGYTFGSGTRLTVV.

V and J are TRBV3-1 (or the pseudogene TRBV3-2) and TRBJ2-3, with D tentatively TRBD2 (6 bases). CDR1 LGHDT and CDR2 YNNKEL come from the germline V gene (reference sequence). This CDR3 comprises 15 residues. V dropped 4 bases and J dropped 6 bases, with 17 bases sitting between them. The CDR3: CASSRGGTETDTQYF. The CDR3 DNA sequence: TGTGCCAGCAGCCGTGGTGGGACTGAGACGGATACGCAGTATTTT.